A single T cell receptor (beta chain) is shown here with its context. Its antigen is not identified. The trim removed 8 bases at V and 7 bases at J, leaving 4 bases unmatched. Germline V gene lookup returns CDR1 LGHDT and CDR2 YNNKEL (reference sequence). This CDR3 region has 12 residues. These data originate in a study of post-analysis software for immune sequencing data. Study context: In terms of disease course, relapsing-remitting, secondary progressive and progressive-relapsing multiple sclerosis were included. The study, taken as a whole, reports: Compared against controls, patients with multiple sclerosis displayed significantly lower normalized Chao1 diversity. With TRBV5-6, TRBV5-1 and TRBV20-1 included, 4 to 6 TRBV segments were more frequent in patients than in controls. By F measure, strong co-clustering occurred among samples prepared in the same batch.

Prepared libraries of TCR beta cDNA carried unique molecular identifiers. Input of roughly 0.95 to 11 million T cells yielded 450,000 to 550,000 cDNA molecules. MiXCR was run by TCRdb on the PCR reads, yielding one entry per CDR3 protein. Among 400,000 to 500,000 distinct CDR3 sequences listed, 30% to 40% were seen once. This clonotype was obtained from a girl aged 2-10 years with multiple sclerosis. Sequencing was done on a sample of blood. The chain links TRBV3-1 to TRBJ1-2; TRBD1 aligns across 10 bases. CDR3 sequence: CASEDRGLGYTF. The CDR3, as DNA: TGTGCCAGCGAAGACAGGGGGCTTGGCTACACCTTC.